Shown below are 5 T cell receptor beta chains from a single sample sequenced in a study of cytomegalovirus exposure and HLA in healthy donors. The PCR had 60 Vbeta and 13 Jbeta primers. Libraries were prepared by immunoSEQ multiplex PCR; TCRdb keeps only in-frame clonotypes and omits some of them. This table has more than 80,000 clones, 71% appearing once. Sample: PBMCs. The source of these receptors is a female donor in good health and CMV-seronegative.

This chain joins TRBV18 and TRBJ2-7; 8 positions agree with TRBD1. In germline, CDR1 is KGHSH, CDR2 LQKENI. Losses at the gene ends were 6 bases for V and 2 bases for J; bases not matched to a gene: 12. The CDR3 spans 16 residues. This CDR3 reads CASSPFGQGGTYEQYF. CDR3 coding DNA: TGTGCCAGCTCCCCCTTCGGACAGGGAGGTACCTACGAGCAGTACTTC.

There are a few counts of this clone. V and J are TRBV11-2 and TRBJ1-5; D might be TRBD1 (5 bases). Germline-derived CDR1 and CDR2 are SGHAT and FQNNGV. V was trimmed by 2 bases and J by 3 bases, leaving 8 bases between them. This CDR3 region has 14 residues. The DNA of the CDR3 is TGTGCCAGCAGCTTACAGGGTAACAATCAGCCCCAGCATTTT. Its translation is CASSLQGNNQPQHF.

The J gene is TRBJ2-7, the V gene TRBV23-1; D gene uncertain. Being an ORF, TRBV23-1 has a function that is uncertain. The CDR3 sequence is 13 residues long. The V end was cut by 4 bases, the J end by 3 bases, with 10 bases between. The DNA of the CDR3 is TGCGCCAGCAGTCCCAGGCCCAGCTACGAGCAGTACTTC. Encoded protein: CASSPRPSYEQYF.

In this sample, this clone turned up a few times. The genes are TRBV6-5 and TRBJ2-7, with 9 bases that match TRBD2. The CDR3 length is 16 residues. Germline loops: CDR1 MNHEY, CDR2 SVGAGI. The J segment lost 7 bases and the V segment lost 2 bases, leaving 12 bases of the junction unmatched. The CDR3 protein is CASSYILVAGVGEQYF. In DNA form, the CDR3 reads TGTGCCAGCAGTTACATCCTGGTAGCGGGAGTGGGGGAGCAGTACTTC.

CDR3 loop: CASSPGLAGPTDTQYF. For the CDR3, the DNA is TGTGCCAGCAGCCCCGGACTAGCGGGACCCACAGATACGCAGTATTTT. The genes are TRBV7-8 and TRBJ2-3; the match to TRBD2 covers 12 bases. V lost 5 bases, J lost 2 bases, and 5 bases stayed unmatched. The CDR3 runs 16 residues. CDR1 SGHVS and CDR2 FQNEAQ come from the germline V gene.